The TCR beta chain described here comes from a study of T cell clonality in common variable immunodeficiency (dated by TCRdb to the mid-2010s). CVID samples and control samples contributed equivalent amounts of genomic DNA as sequencing input. For every sample, a 60 bp segment covering the rearranged TCRbeta CDR3 region was amplified and then sequenced. The immunoSEQ assay, a bias-corrected multiplex PCR combined with high-throughput sequencing, was used to amplify TCRbeta. Processing in the source paper ran as follows. Every unique nucleotide sequence counted as a clone and was annotated with V, D and J genes, copy number and frequency. Sequences were labeled productive if in frame, and non-productive if out of frame or containing stop codons. Clonality was calculated from Shannon's entropy as previously described. The predicted amino acid sequences of productive clones were used to derive the mean CDR3 Kyte-Doolittle hydropathy. Using the R hclust function, scaled V gene usage was clustered hierarchically with Manhattan distance and complete linkage. Sharing of clones by CDR3 amino acid sequence was evaluated through resampling of 12 repertoires per group over 100 rounds. The repertoires were searched for 70 published EBV-specific and about 250 published CMV-specific TCRbeta sequences. A couple of CVID samples yielding fewer than 10,000 sequences were excluded from analysis, leaving over 35 CVID repertoires. As stored in TCRdb, this immuneACCESS dataset retains in-frame rearrangements with V and J assigned. A fraction of the clones does not appear; measured against another copy, unresolved V genes explain less than half of the discrepancy, and the remainder lacks a known reason. From that table come the V and J calls and clone size; the DNA was used to work out D and trimming. For this sample the table reports under 30,000 clones, with no clone seen just once. The top ten constitute roughly an eighth of the sample.

Reading from cysteine to phenylalanine, the CDR3 counts 13 amino acids. The DNA covers only part of the CDR3, 30 bases in frame from base 1. From a lookup of the germline V gene (reference sequence), CDR1 and CDR2 are LNHDA and SQIVND. Deletion took 6 bases off V and 7 bases off J, with a span of 13 bases between the germline ends. Both CVID patients and healthy controls were predominantly of Caucasian heritage. From each donor, 5 to 8 ml of heparinized peripheral whole blood was collected. Genomic DNA from adults with common variable immune deficiency (CVID) and from healthy adult controls was used for sequencing of TCRbeta CDR3 repertoires. The control group was made up of 22 healthy adult volunteers (approximately ten male and roughly twelve female) whose ages ranged from roughly 23 to 66 years, with a mean age of approximately 34. Diluted blood was density-centrifuged over Hypaque 1077 or Ficoll-Paque to isolate peripheral blood mononuclear cells. Genomic DNA was obtained from unsorted mononuclear cells through either Qiagen column purification or a centrifugation-based method.

This clone was found many times. This clone's antigen is unknown. The CDR3 end falls 3 residues outside the read, so it is completed with the germline J gene. What the study reported, not specific to this receptor: According to the authors, finding the cause of the higher clonality in CVID would require sequencing the repertoires of T cell subpopulations. CVID TCRbeta sequences were reported to have fewer deletions and N-nucleotide insertions and to lack highly modified clones with 13 or more V deletions. Even though DNA input was equal, the average per sample came to about 81,820 unique sequences for controls compared with 25,000 to 35,000 for CVID samples. Healthy controls shared more TCRbeta clones with each other than CVID subjects shared among themselves (p < 0.0001). Correlations between repertoire features and clinical complications were limited by patient heterogeneity within the CVID cohort. TCRbeta clonality was higher in CVID subjects than in healthy controls (t-test p = 0.018), and the increase was most characteristic of about a third of subjects.

This clonotype was obtained from a person aged 18-70 years in good health. Sequencing input: peripheral blood mononuclear cells. The rearranged segments are TRBV19 and TRBJ2-4, with an unclear D gene assignment. The part of the CDR3 DNA that was read is TGTGCCAGTAGCGTGGGCTCTCGGAACATT. It translates to CASSVGSRNI. The entire CDR3 protein reads CASSVGSRNIQYF.